Listed here are 26 T cell receptor beta chains from one sample, sequenced in a study of regulatory dendritic cells for organ transplantation. The protocol was immunoSEQ multiplex PCR, while the TCRdb copy is restricted to in-frame clones and leaves out a portion. The sample lists around 30,000 clones, roughly 85% occurring once. Material for sequencing was naive CD4+ T cells from blood. Subset specified: CD45RA+ naive T cells. The receptors shown here come from a human donor in good health.

The chain has TRBV7-9 and TRBJ2-5; tentative D call: TRBD2 (5 bases). This CDR3 is built from 15 residues. Germline V gives CDR1 SEHNR, CDR2 FQNEAQ (reference sequence). V shed 1 base and J shed 4 bases, with 13 bases lying between them. CDR3 amino acids: CASSLVPRAPETQYF. In DNA, the CDR3 is TGTGCCAGCAGCTTAGTCCCGAGGGCCCCAGAGACCCAGTACTTC.

This rearrangement joins TRBV11-3 to TRBJ2-7; D is unresolved. V lost 5 bases and J 1 base, leaving 12 bases between the germline ends. There are 14 residues in the CDR3. CDR1 is SGHNT and CDR2 is YENEEA in the germline V gene. In nucleotides, the CDR3 is TGTGCCAGCAGCAATTTTGTAGTTTCCTACGAGCAGTACTTC. The encoded protein is CASSNFVVSYEQYF.

The chain recombines TRBV25-1 with TRBJ2-2; D perhaps matches TRBD2 (6 bases). The CDR3 extends over 14 amino acids. Germline V gene data show CDR1 as MGHDK and CDR2 as SYGVNS. Between the trimmed V and J ends, which lost 7 bases and 6 bases, there was a span of 15 bases. CDR3 sequence: CASKVGGTSGELFF. The CDR3 DNA sequence: TGTGCCAGCAAAGTGGGGGGAACGTCCGGGGAGCTGTTTTTT.

The V and J genes are TRBV19 and TRBJ2-6; D is perhaps TRBD1 (6 bases). Germline CDR1 LNHDA, CDR2 SQIVND (reference sequence). The V and J ends lost 8 bases and 4 bases respectively, with 12 bases between them. The CDR3 sequence is 14 residues long. CDR3 region: CASSAGAGANVLTF. In DNA form, the CDR3 reads TGTGCCAGTTCCGCAGGGGCCGGGGCCAACGTCCTGACTTTC.

This sequence joins TRBV19 and TRBJ1-1, with a weak D call TRBD1 (6 bases). The length of the CDR3 is 13 residues. From germline, CDR1 is LNHDA and CDR2 SQIVND (reference sequence). Trimming pared 2 bases from V and 12 bases from J, leaving 16 bases between. Written as DNA, the CDR3 is TGTGCCAGTAGTATACCTTACAGGGCGATGACTTTCTTT. Translation gives CASSIPYRAMTFF.

The chain carries TRBV5-1 and TRBJ2-7, with 7 bases matching TRBD1. The CDR3 spans 16 residues. Unmatched junction bases numbered 9, after V lost 3 bases and J lost 0 bases. Germline V gene lookup returns CDR1 SGHRS and CDR2 YFSETQ. CDR3: CASSYDSGQPSYEQYF. The DNA for the CDR3 is TGCGCCAGCAGCTATGATTCGGGACAGCCCTCCTACGAGCAGTACTTC. The complete variable domain, with remaining parts taken from reference TRBV5-1 and TRBJ2-7, reads KAGVTQTPRYLIKTRGQQVTLSCSPISGHRSVSWYQQTPGQGLQFLFEYFSETQRNKGNFPGRFSGRQFSNSRSEMNVSTLELGDSALYLCASSYDSGQPSYEQYFGPGTRLTVT.

This clone was counted a few times. CDR3 in DNA: TGTGCCAGCAGCCGGGACAGGGAAAGCTATGGCTACACCTTC. Its protein is CASSRDRESYGYTF. The rearrangement joins TRBV4-2 to TRBJ1-2; 9 bases fit TRBD1. The V and J ends lost 4 bases and 4 bases, in that order; junction bases with no gene match: 4. The CDR3 has 14 amino acids. Germline V CDR1 and CDR2: LGHNA, YNFKEQ.

This chain links TRBV6-5 with TRBJ2-7, with unresolved D. Germline CDR1 is MNHEY and CDR2 is SVGAGI. CDR3 length: 16 amino acids. With 2 bases removed from V and 0 bases from J, the gap between germline ends came to 14 bases. The CDR3 nucleotides are TGTGCCAGCAGTTACCGGTCAGCGACCAACTCCTACGAGCAGTACTTC. This gives the protein CASSYRSATNSYEQYF.

The V call is TRBV7-2, the J call TRBJ2-5; D possibly corresponds to TRBD1 (6 bases). Germline V gene sequence: CDR1 SGHTA, CDR2 FQGNSA. The V end lost 4 bases, the J end lost 3 bases, and 9 bases lay between the germline ends. The CDR3 is 13 amino acids. CDR3 in amino acids: CASSYYREETQYF. The DNA of the CDR3 is TGTGCCAGCAGCTACTACAGGGAAGAGACCCAGTACTTC.

CDR3 protein: CATSRVTGSNSPLHF. The CDR3 DNA sequence: TGTGCCACCAGCAGAGTAACAGGGTCCAATTCACCCCTCCACTTT. The chain carries TRBV15 and TRBJ1-6, with D possibly matching TRBD1 (6 bases). Germline loops: CDR1 LNHNV, CDR2 YYDKDF (reference sequence). Trimming took 1 base from V and 7 from J, leaving 11 bases between them. The CDR3 has 15 amino acids.

The chain carries TRBV7-2 and TRBJ1-2; D is uncertain. There are 14 residues in the CDR3. Germline CDR1 SGHTA, CDR2 FQGNSA. Trimming removed 0 bases from V and 2 bases from J, with 7 bases in between. The CDR3 coding sequence is TGTGCCAGCAGCTTAGCACGGGTGAACTATGGCTACACCTTC. Translating gives CASSLARVNYGYTF.

The chain employs TRBV11-2 and TRBJ2-7, with 10 bases identical to TRBD2. V lost 4 bases to trimming and J lost 0 bases; unmatched junction nucleotides: 0. Germline CDR1 is SGHAT and CDR2 is FQNNGV. This CDR3 comprises 14 residues. The chain's CDR3 is CASSSSGGSYEQYF. The CDR3 DNA reads as TGTGCCAGCAGCTCTAGCGGGGGCTCCTACGAGCAGTACTTC.

A single count supports this clone. The chain recombines TRBV6-1 with TRBJ2-2; 10 positions agree with TRBD2. J was trimmed by 3 bases and V by 4 bases; bases with no gene match: 2. The CDR3 extends over 15 amino acids. Germline V gene data show CDR1 as MNHNS and CDR2 as SASEGT. The chain's CDR3 is CASSATSGDTGELFF. The CDR3 region has the DNA TGTGCCAGCAGTGCCACTAGCGGGGACACCGGGGAGCTGTTTTTT.

The chain recombines TRBV5-1 with TRBJ2-1; TRBD2 aligns across 16 bases. The CDR3 runs 16 residues. Per germline, CDR1 SGHRS and CDR2 YFSETQ. Trimming removed 3 bases from V and 9 bases from J; junction bases left unmatched: 6. The CDR3 nucleotides are TGCGCCAGCAGCTCGGGGACTAGCGGGGGGGCAGGTGAGCAGTTCTTC. This encodes CASSSGTSGGAGEQFF.

CDR3 protein: CAIKLGLHSYEQYF. CDR3 DNA: TGTGCCATCAAATTAGGACTCCACTCCTACGAGCAGTACTTC. The chain joins TRBV10-3 to TRBJ2-7, with D tentatively TRBD2 (5 bases). The V end lost 7 bases, the J end lost 0 bases, and 13 bases lay between the germline ends. This CDR3 is 14 amino acids long. The germline gives CDR1 ENHRY, CDR2 SYGVKD.

This chain joins TRBV27 and TRBJ2-5; the match to TRBD2 covers 11 bases. J was trimmed by 3 bases and V by 5 bases; bases with no gene match: 5. The CDR3 runs to 15 residues. Germline V gene lookup returns CDR1 MNHEY and CDR2 SMNVEV (reference sequence). DNA of the CDR3: TGTGCCAGCAGTCACACTAGCGGGGGAGAAGAGACCCAGTACTTC. Translated, it gives CASSHTSGGEETQYF.

The chain is built from TRBV5-1 and TRBJ2-1; 7 positions agree with TRBD1. Germline CDR1 reads SGHRS; CDR2 reads YFSETQ. The CDR3 is 14 amino acids. J lost 7 bases, V lost 0 bases, and 4 bases had no gene match. The CDR3: CASSLEGAGNEQFF. CDR3 sequence (DNA): TGCGCCAGCAGCTTGGAGGGGGCCGGGAATGAGCAGTTCTTC.

The J gene is TRBJ1-5, the V gene TRBV5-5, with 8 bases that match TRBD1. V lost 3 bases and J lost 5; bases outside the gene matches: 4. Germline lookup yields CDR1 SGHKS and CDR2 YYEKEE (reference sequence). This CDR3 region has 14 residues. CDR3 in amino acids: CASSSGQGDQPQHF. The CDR3 nucleotides read TGTGCCAGCAGCTCCGGACAGGGCGATCAGCCCCAGCATTTT.

The chain is built from TRBV18 and TRBJ1-2, with D perhaps matching TRBD1 (6 bases). Trimming removed 2 bases from V and 5 bases from J, with 12 bases in between. The CDR3 has 14 residues. Germline V gene data show CDR1 as KGHSH and CDR2 as LQKENI. This chain's CDR3 is CASSPDRRPYGYTF. The CDR3 DNA sequence: TGTGCCAGCTCACCAGACAGGCGACCGTATGGCTACACCTTC.

The chain uses TRBV6-6 and TRBJ1-1; D ambiguous. This CDR3 has 15 residues. The germline V gene encodes CDR1 MNHNY and CDR2 SVGAGI (reference sequence). Between the trimmed V and J ends, which lost 3 bases and 1 base, there was a span of 12 bases. CDR3 sequence reads: CASSYKHSQNTEAFF. For the CDR3, the DNA is TGTGCCAGCAGTTATAAGCACAGCCAGAACACTGAAGCTTTCTTT.

CDR3 sequence (DNA): TGCGCCAGCAGCTTGGCCGAAGGGGAGGGAGCTTTCTTT. This codes for CASSLAEGEGAFF. The rearrangement links TRBV5-1 to TRBJ1-1, with a weak D call TRBD1 (5 bases). Germline-derived CDR1 and CDR2 are SGHRS and YFSETQ. The CDR3 runs 13 residues. The V end was cut by 0 bases, the J end by 10 bases, with 13 bases between. Drawing the rest from reference TRBV5-1 and TRBJ1-1, the complete variable domain is KAGVTQTPRYLIKTRGQQVTLSCSPISGHRSVSWYQQTPGQGLQFLFEYFSETQRNKGNFPGRFSGRQFSNSRSEMNVSTLELGDSALYLCASSLAEGEGAFFGQGTRLTVV.

There are a few counts of this clone. The chain carries TRBV28 and TRBJ1-1; D gene uncertain. CDR3 size: 12 residues. Germline V lookup: CDR1 MDHEN, CDR2 SYDVKM. The V and J ends lost 7 bases and 4 bases respectively, with 10 bases between them. The DNA for the CDR3 is TGTGCCAGCAAGAGGGAGTCCACTGAAGCTTTCTTT. Translation: CASKRESTEAFF.

The chain couples TRBV19 to TRBJ1-3; D possibly corresponds to TRBD1 (6 bases). The CDR3 contains 16 residues. V lost 6 bases and J 7 bases, leaving 22 bases between the germline ends. CDR1 LNHDA and CDR2 SQIVND come from the germline V gene (reference sequence). The CDR3 loop reads CASSYWAYPQGNTIYF. As DNA, the CDR3 is TGTGCCAGTAGCTACTGGGCTTACCCTCAGGGGAACACCATATATTTT.

The chain employs TRBV4-3 and TRBJ1-4; D perhaps matches TRBD1 (6 bases). The CDR3 has 16 residues. Germline CDR1 reads LGHNA; CDR2 reads YSLEER. V lost 0 bases and J lost 4, with 12 bases in between. CDR3 bases: TGCGCCAGCAGCCAAGATGCCGGACAGAGTAATGAAAAACTGTTTTTT. Translation: CASSQDAGQSNEKLFF.

The chain carries TRBV19 and TRBJ1-5, with D maybe TRBD1 (6 bases). Germline V gene sequence: CDR1 LNHDA, CDR2 SQIVND (reference sequence). CDR3 size: 17 residues. Deletions cut 3 bases from V and 4 bases from J, with 19 bases between. The CDR3 loop is CASSMIRGGGGNQPQHF. The CDR3 region has the DNA TGTGCCAGTAGTATGATTCGGGGAGGGGGAGGAAATCAGCCCCAGCATTTT.

The chain joins TRBV2 to TRBJ2-7; TRBD2 aligns across 10 bases. The V segment lost 8 bases and the J segment 4 bases; nucleotides outside the gene matches: 8. The germline CDR1 and CDR2 sequences are SNHLY and FYNNEI. CDR3 size: 14 residues. This CDR3 reads CASVLAGGTYEQYF. The DNA of the CDR3 is TGTGCCAGCGTATTAGCGGGGGGTACTTACGAGCAGTACTTC.